These T cell receptor beta chains were read from a single sample in a study of technical replicates of blood from a few donors. Here immunoSEQ multiplex PCR was the method, and the copy in TCRdb shows in-frame clones only, minus some. Found here are about 59,000 clones, around nine tenths of them singletons; the top ten hold around 5.2%. Sequencing was performed on PBMCs. The receptor set was obtained from a human donor in good health. Some clones in this sample may be carry-over from other donors' samples. The CDR3 runs from the conserved cysteine through the conserved F or W. D genes are given only for firm matches. A clone size is listed for some rows: how often the clone was seen (once, few, many), or a class if it is expanded.

J gene: TRBJ2-1; clone size: -; V gene: TRBV2; D gene: TRBD1; CDR3 DNA: TGTGCCAGCAGTGGGACAGGGAGCTCCTACAATGAGCAGTTCTTC; CDR3 protein: CASSGTGSSYNEQFF
J gene: TRBJ2-3; clone size: -; V gene: TRBV5-6; D gene: -; CDR3 DNA: TGTGCCAGCAGCATAAATCCGGGACTCAGCACAGATACGCAGTATTTT; CDR3 protein: CASSINPGLSTDTQYF
J gene: TRBJ1-5; clone size: -; V gene: TRBV2; D gene: -; CDR3 DNA: TGTGCCAGCACCGAAAGCCGGGGTCAGCCCCAGCATTTT; CDR3 protein: CASTESRGQPQHF
J gene: TRBJ2-7; clone size: -; V gene: TRBV6-4; D gene: -; CDR3 DNA: TGTGCCAGCAGAGACCGGGCGCGGGAATCCTACGAGCAGTACTTC; CDR3 protein: CASRDRARESYEQYF
J gene: TRBJ1-1; clone size: -; V gene: TRBV28; D gene: TRBD1; CDR3 DNA: TGTGCCAGTCCGAAACCGGGACAGGGGAAGGACACTGAAGCTTTCTTT; CDR3 protein: CASPKPGQGKDTEAFF
J gene: TRBJ2-3; clone size: -; V gene: TRBV4-3; D gene: TRBD2; CDR3 DNA: TGCGCCAGCAGCCAAGATTCGGCGGGGGGAACAGATACGCAGTATTTT; CDR3 protein: CASSQDSAGGTDTQYF
J gene: TRBJ1-5; clone size: -; V gene: TRBV23-1; D gene: -; CDR3 DNA: TGCGCCAGCAGTCAATCGGCAGGACAGCCCCAGCATTTT; CDR3 protein: CASSQSAGQPQHF
J gene: TRBJ2-3; clone size: -; V gene: TRBV4-1; D gene: TRBD1; CDR3 DNA: TGCGCCAGCAGCCAAGGCCGGGACAGCTCATGGGATACGCAGTATTTT; CDR3 protein: CASSQGRDSSWDTQYF
J gene: TRBJ1-2; clone size: once; V gene: TRBV18; D gene: -; CDR3 DNA: TGTGCCAGCTCACGGGGCTGGGTCCCCGGCTACACCTTC; CDR3 protein: CASSRGWVPGYTF
J gene: TRBJ1-6; clone size: -; V gene: TRBV19; D gene: -; CDR3 DNA: TGTGCCAGTAGTGACCTTAAGAGCGAGAATTCACCCCTCCACTTT; CDR3 protein: CASSDLKSENSPLHF
J gene: TRBJ2-5; clone size: -; V gene: TRBV7-2; D gene: -; CDR3 DNA: TGTGCCAGCAGCATCGGACAGTACCAAGAGACCCAGTACTTC; CDR3 protein: CASSIGQYQETQYF
J gene: TRBJ1-4; clone size: -; V gene: TRBV19; D gene: TRBD1; CDR3 DNA: TGTGCCAGTACCGACAGGGGGCTAATGAAATATCTGGATGAAAAACTGTTTTTT; CDR3 protein: CASTDRGLMKYLDEKLFF
J gene: TRBJ1-5; clone size: -; V gene: TRBV18; D gene: -; CDR3 DNA: TGTGCCAGCTCACCAGGGGAGTACAATCAGCCCCAGCATTTT; CDR3 protein: CASSPGEYNQPQHF
J gene: TRBJ2-7; clone size: -; V gene: TRBV9; D gene: TRBD2; CDR3 DNA: TGTGCCAGCAGCGTAGGACTAGCCGGTTACGAGCAGTACTTC; CDR3 protein: CASSVGLAGYEQYF
J gene: TRBJ1-4; clone size: -; V gene: TRBV7-9; D gene: -; CDR3 DNA: TGTGCCAGCAGCTCCGCGGGCAGGGAAAAACTGTTTTTT; CDR3 protein: CASSSAGREKLFF
J gene: TRBJ1-2; clone size: -; V gene: TRBV2; D gene: -; CDR3 DNA: TGTGCCAGCAGAACAGACATCAACTATGGCTACACCTTC; CDR3 protein: CASRTDINYGYTF
J gene: TRBJ1-3; clone size: once; V gene: TRBV4-2; D gene: -; CDR3 DNA: TGTGCCAGCAGCCAAGACCTAGGCTCTGGAAACACCATATATTTT; CDR3 protein: CASSQDLGSGNTIYF
J gene: TRBJ1-5; clone size: -; V gene: TRBV27; D gene: -; CDR3 DNA: TGTGCCAGCAGTTCTCTGTCCACAGGCAGGGGTCAGCCCCAGCATTTT; CDR3 protein: CASSSLSTGRGQPQHF
J gene: TRBJ2-4; clone size: -; V gene: TRBV5-6; D gene: TRBD1; CDR3 DNA: TGTGCCAGCAGCCTACCCCAGGGGGCATTCAAAAACATTCAGTACTTC; CDR3 protein: CASSLPQGAFKNIQYF
J gene: TRBJ1-3; clone size: -; V gene: TRBV2; D gene: TRBD1; CDR3 DNA: TGTGCCAGCAGATCTGGGACAGCCTCTGGAAACACCATATATTTT; CDR3 protein: CASRSGTASGNTIYF
J gene: TRBJ2-3; clone size: -; V gene: TRBV2; D gene: -; CDR3 DNA: TGTGCCAGCAGATCACAGGATACGCAGTATTTT; CDR3 protein: CASRSQDTQYF
J gene: TRBJ2-2; clone size: once; V gene: TRBV9; D gene: -; CDR3 DNA: TGTGCCAGCAGCACCTCCGGGGTCGTCACCGGGGAGCTGTTTTTT; CDR3 protein: CASSTSGVVTGELFF
J gene: TRBJ1-1; clone size: -; V gene: TRBV7-6; D gene: -; CDR3 DNA: TGTGCCAGCAGCTTCTCGAACACTGAAGCTTTCTTT; CDR3 protein: CASSFSNTEAFF
J gene: TRBJ2-3; clone size: -; V gene: TRBV6-6; D gene: TRBD2; CDR3 DNA: TGTGCCAGCAATATAGGAGCGGGGCGCACAGATACGCAGTATTTT; CDR3 protein: CASNIGAGRTDTQYF
J gene: TRBJ2-7; clone size: -; V gene: TRBV6-5; D gene: -; CDR3 DNA: TGTGCCAGCAGTTACTCGAATTACGGCGAGCAGTACTTC; CDR3 protein: CASSYSNYGEQYF
J gene: TRBJ1-2; clone size: -; V gene: TRBV9; D gene: -; CDR3 DNA: TGTGCCAGCAGCGGCGTTCGGGACACTTACTATGGCTACACCTTC; CDR3 protein: CASSGVRDTYYGYTF
J gene: TRBJ2-1; clone size: -; V gene: TRBV4-3; D gene: TRBD2; CDR3 DNA: TGCGCCAGCAGCCAAGAGAATAGCGGGAGGTCCTACAATGAGCAGTTCTTC; CDR3 protein: CASSQENSGRSYNEQFF
J gene: TRBJ2-1; clone size: -; V gene: TRBV2; D gene: TRBD2; CDR3 DNA: TGTGCCAGCAGACGACTAGCGGGGGGACCCAGGGATGAGCAGTTCTTC; CDR3 protein: CASRRLAGGPRDEQFF
J gene: TRBJ2-5; clone size: -; V gene: TRBV7-3; D gene: -; CDR3 DNA: TGTGCCAGCAGCCGAGGGGGTAGAGAGACCCAGTACTTC; CDR3 protein: CASSRGGRETQYF
J gene: TRBJ2-1; clone size: -; V gene: TRBV5-1; D gene: TRBD2; CDR3 DNA: TGCGCCAGCAGCCCTTTAGCGGGAGCAGGTCTTGAGCAGTTCTTC; CDR3 protein: CASSPLAGAGLEQFF
J gene: TRBJ2-1; clone size: -; V gene: TRBV7-2; D gene: -; CDR3 DNA: TGTGCCAGCAGCTCGTCCGGGACATCGTACAATGAGCAGTTCTTC; CDR3 protein: CASSSSGTSYNEQFF
J gene: TRBJ1-4; clone size: -; V gene: TRBV4-1; D gene: -; CDR3 DNA: TGCGCCAGCAGCCAAGATTTCGGACAGTCTAATGAAAAACTGTTTTTT; CDR3 protein: CASSQDFGQSNEKLFF
J gene: TRBJ2-3; clone size: -; V gene: TRBV4-1; D gene: TRBD2; CDR3 DNA: TGCGCCAGCAGCCAGGGTAGCGGGATCGGAGATACGCAGTATTTT; CDR3 protein: CASSQGSGIGDTQYF
J gene: TRBJ2-1; clone size: -; V gene: TRBV19; D gene: -; CDR3 DNA: TGTGCCAGTAGTAAATATTCGGGAGTGAATGAGCAGTTCTTC; CDR3 protein: CASSKYSGVNEQFF
J gene: TRBJ2-1; clone size: -; V gene: TRBV7-2; D gene: TRBD2; CDR3 DNA: TGTGCCAGCAGCTTAAGTTCGGGACTAGCAAATGAGCAGTTCTTC; CDR3 protein: CASSLSSGLANEQFF
J gene: TRBJ2-2; clone size: -; V gene: TRBV7-3; D gene: TRBD2; CDR3 DNA: TGTGCCAGCAGCCCCGGGACTAGCGGGAGTACCGCCGGGGAGCTGTTTTTT; CDR3 protein: CASSPGTSGSTAGELFF
J gene: TRBJ1-2; clone size: -; V gene: TRBV10-3; D gene: -; CDR3 DNA: TGTGCCATCAGTGACCCGACAGGAAAAGGGGACTATGGCTACACCTTC; CDR3 protein: CAISDPTGKGDYGYTF
J gene: TRBJ1-5; clone size: -; V gene: TRBV7-2; D gene: -; CDR3 DNA: TGTGCCAGCTCCACCAATTCGGGCAATCAGCCCCAGCATTTT; CDR3 protein: CASSTNSGNQPQHF
J gene: TRBJ1-2; clone size: -; V gene: TRBV7-9; D gene: -; CDR3 DNA: TGTGCCAGCAGCCCAGACTTGGTCGGCTATGGCTACACCTTC; CDR3 protein: CASSPDLVGYGYTF
J gene: TRBJ2-1; clone size: few; V gene: TRBV30; D gene: TRBD2; CDR3 DNA: TGTGCCTGGGGAGGAAGCGGGAAGGGCGGTGAGCAGTTCTTC; CDR3 protein: CAWGGSGKGGEQFF
J gene: TRBJ1-2; clone size: -; V gene: TRBV7-8; D gene: TRBD1; CDR3 DNA: TGTGCCAGCAGCTCGCAACAGGGGAATAGGGGCTACACCTTC; CDR3 protein: CASSSQQGNRGYTF
J gene: TRBJ2-5; clone size: -; V gene: TRBV7-6; D gene: TRBD2; CDR3 DNA: TGTGCCAGCAGCTCCTCGGGACTAGCGGGGCAAGAGACCCAGTACTTC; CDR3 protein: CASSSSGLAGQETQYF
J gene: TRBJ2-1; clone size: -; V gene: TRBV7-6; D gene: -; CDR3 DNA: TGTGCCAGCAGCTTATGGCAGGGCTATGAGCAGTTCTTC; CDR3 protein: CASSLWQGYEQFF
J gene: TRBJ1-1; clone size: once; V gene: TRBV19; D gene: -; CDR3 DNA: TGTGCCAGTAGTATAGACAGGGGCCCTGGGTCCAAAGCTTTCTTT; CDR3 protein: CASSIDRGPGSKAFF
J gene: TRBJ2-6; clone size: -; V gene: TRBV4-1; D gene: TRBD1; CDR3 DNA: TGCGCCAGCAGGCCAGGGGGCGGGCCTGGGGCCAACGTCCTGACTTTC; CDR3 protein: CASRPGGGPGANVLTF
J gene: TRBJ1-1; clone size: -; V gene: TRBV10-2; D gene: TRBD1; CDR3 DNA: TGCGCCAGCAGGAGAGACAGGGGCACTGAAGCTTTCTTT; CDR3 protein: CASRRDRGTEAFF
J gene: TRBJ2-3; clone size: -; V gene: TRBV13; D gene: TRBD2; CDR3 DNA: TGTGCCAGCAGCTCCAAGCGGGGGAGGGATACGCAGTATTTT; CDR3 protein: CASSSKRGRDTQYF
J gene: TRBJ2-7; clone size: -; V gene: TRBV7-9; D gene: -; CDR3 DNA: TGTGCCAGCACTCGGGGCTACGAGCAGTACTTC; CDR3 protein: CASTRGYEQYF
J gene: TRBJ2-7; clone size: -; V gene: TRBV5-1; D gene: TRBD2; CDR3 DNA: TGCGCCAGCAGCTTGGGGGCTAGCGGGGGGAGAAACGAGCAGTACTTC; CDR3 protein: CASSLGASGGRNEQYF